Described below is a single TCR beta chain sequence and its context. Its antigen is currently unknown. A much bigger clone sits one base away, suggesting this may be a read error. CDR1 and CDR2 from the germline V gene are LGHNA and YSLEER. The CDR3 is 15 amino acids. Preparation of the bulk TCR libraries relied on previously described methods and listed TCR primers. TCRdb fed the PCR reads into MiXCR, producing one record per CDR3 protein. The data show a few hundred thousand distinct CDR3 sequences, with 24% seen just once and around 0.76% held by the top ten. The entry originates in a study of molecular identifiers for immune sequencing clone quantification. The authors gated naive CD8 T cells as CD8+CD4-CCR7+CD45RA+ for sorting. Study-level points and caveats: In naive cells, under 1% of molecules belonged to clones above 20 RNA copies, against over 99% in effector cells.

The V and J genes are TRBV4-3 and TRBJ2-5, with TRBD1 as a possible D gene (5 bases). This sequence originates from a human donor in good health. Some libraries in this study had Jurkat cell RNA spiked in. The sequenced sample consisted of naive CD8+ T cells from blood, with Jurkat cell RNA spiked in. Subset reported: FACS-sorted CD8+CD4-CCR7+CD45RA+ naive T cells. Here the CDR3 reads CASSPGISPQEAQYF. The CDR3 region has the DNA TGCGCCAGCAGCCCAGGGATTAGTCCCCAAGAGGCCCAGTACTTC.